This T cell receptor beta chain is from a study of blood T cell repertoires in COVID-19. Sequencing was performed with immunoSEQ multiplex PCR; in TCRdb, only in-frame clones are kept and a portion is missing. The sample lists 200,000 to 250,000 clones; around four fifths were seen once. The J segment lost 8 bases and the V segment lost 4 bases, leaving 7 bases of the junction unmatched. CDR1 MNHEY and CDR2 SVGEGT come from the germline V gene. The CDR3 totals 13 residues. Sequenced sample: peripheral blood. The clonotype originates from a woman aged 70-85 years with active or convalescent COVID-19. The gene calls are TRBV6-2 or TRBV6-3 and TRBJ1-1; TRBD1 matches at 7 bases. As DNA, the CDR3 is TGTGCCAGCAGTTTCGTACAGGGGTCCGAAGCTTTCTTT. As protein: CASSFVQGSEAFF.